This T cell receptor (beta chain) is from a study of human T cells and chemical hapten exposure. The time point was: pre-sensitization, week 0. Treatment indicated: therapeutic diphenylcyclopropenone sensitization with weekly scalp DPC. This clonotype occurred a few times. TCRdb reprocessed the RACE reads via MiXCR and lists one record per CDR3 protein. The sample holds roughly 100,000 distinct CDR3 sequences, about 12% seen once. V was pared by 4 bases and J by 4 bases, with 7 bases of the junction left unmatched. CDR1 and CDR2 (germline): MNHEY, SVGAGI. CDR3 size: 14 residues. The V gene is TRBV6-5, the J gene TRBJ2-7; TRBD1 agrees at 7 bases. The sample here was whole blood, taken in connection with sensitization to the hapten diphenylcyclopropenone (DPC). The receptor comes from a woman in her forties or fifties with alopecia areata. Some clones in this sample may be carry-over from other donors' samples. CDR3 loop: CASSSWDRSYEQYF. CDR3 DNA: TGTGCCAGCAGTTCCTGGGACAGATCATACGAGCAGTACTTC.